Below, 20 T cell receptor beta chains from the same sample are listed, as sequenced in a study of T cell responses to AZD1222 COVID-19 vaccine. Here immunoSEQ multiplex PCR was the method, and the copy in TCRdb shows in-frame clones only, minus some. This table has 200,000 or so clones, approximately 91% appearing once. Sequenced here: peripheral blood, sampled on day 0 of AZD1222 vaccination. The receptors were sampled from an adult in good health.

This clone was recorded only once. The V call is TRBV20-1, the J call TRBJ1-2; TRBD1 agrees at 12 bases. V shed 3 bases and J 6 bases; nucleotides not matched to a gene: 5. The CDR3 is 14 amino acids. Germline V lookup: CDR1 DFQATT, CDR2 SNEGSKA (reference sequence). CDR3 DNA sequence: TGCAGTGCTAGTCCCGGGACAGGGGGCGATGGCTACACCTTC. This encodes CSASPGTGGDGYTF.

The chain is built from TRBV28 and TRBJ2-3; D perhaps matches TRBD1 (5 bases). Germline assignment: CDR1 MDHEN and CDR2 SYDVKM. Trimming stripped 5 bases from V and 2 bases from J, with 11 bases between. CDR3 size: 14 residues. CDR3 region: CASSTQGSTDTQYF. The CDR3 coding sequence is TGTGCCAGCAGTACTCAGGGATCCACAGATACGCAGTATTTT.

The V and J genes are TRBV2 and TRBJ2-1; 13 nucleotides align to TRBD2. CDR3 length: 15 residues. The V gene's germline CDR1 is SNHLY and CDR2 FYNNEI. Losses at the gene ends were 6 bases for V and 6 bases for J; bases not matched to a gene: 5. CDR3 bases: TGTGCCAGCAGCCGGACTAGCGGGAGTGTCAATGAGCAGTTCTTC. As protein: CASSRTSGSVNEQFF.

V gene TRBV7-6 combines with J gene TRBJ2-3; 8 positions match TRBD2. Germline assignment: CDR1 SGHVS and CDR2 FNYEAQ. The ends lost 1 base at V and 2 bases at J; junction bases unmatched: 11. This CDR3 is built from 18 residues. The CDR3 sequence: CASSLELSGGGSTDTQYF. In DNA, the CDR3 is TGTGCCAGCAGCTTAGAATTGTCGGGCGGGGGGTCCACAGATACGCAGTATTTT.

The V call is TRBV3-1 (or the pseudogene TRBV3-2), the J call TRBJ2-1; D is possibly TRBD2 (6 bases). Trimming pared 5 bases from V and 7 bases from J, leaving 15 bases between. Germline lookup yields CDR1 LGHDT and CDR2 YNNKEL (reference sequence). This CDR3 comprises 14 residues. The CDR3 protein is CASSTRGVRNEQFF. CDR3 in DNA: TGTGCCAGCAGCACCCGCGGGGTTAGGAATGAGCAGTTCTTC.

The chain uses TRBV9 and TRBJ2-1; D uncertain. CDR1 SGDLS and CDR2 YYNGEE come from the germline V gene. The CDR3 consists of 14 residues. Trimming stripped 4 bases from V and 5 bases from J, with 13 bases between. CDR3 sequence (DNA): TGTGCCAGCAGCCCGGTCCCCCTCGACAATGAGCAGTTCTTC. Amino acid sequence: CASSPVPLDNEQFF.

V and J are TRBV6-5 and TRBJ2-1, with D possibly matching TRBD2 (6 bases). Per the germline V gene, CDR1 is MNHEY and CDR2 is SVGAGI. The CDR3 length is 15 residues. V was shortened by 7 bases and J by 5 bases, with 18 bases between the two germline ends. In nucleotides, the CDR3 is TGTGCCAGCAATCCAGGACTACCAAAAAACAATGAGCAGTTCTTC. Its translation is CASNPGLPKNNEQFF.

A remark on this clone: Other DNA sequences within the sample encode an identical CDR3. The chain employs TRBV20-1 and TRBJ2-7, with unresolved D. The CDR3 is 11 residues long. Germline V gives CDR1 DFQATT, CDR2 SNEGSKA (reference sequence). V lost 1 base and J lost 6, with 7 bases in between. The CDR3 sequence: CSARGVGEQYF. CDR3 sequence (DNA): TGCAGTGCTAGAGGAGTGGGCGAGCAGTACTTC.

This clone was counted a single time. The CDR3 is CASTKRQGASEAFF. Here the CDR3 DNA reads TGTGCCAGCACGAAGCGGCAGGGGGCATCTGAAGCTTTCTTT. This rearrangement joins TRBV28 to TRBJ1-1; 8 bases are shared with TRBD1. The germline gives CDR1 MDHEN, CDR2 SYDVKM. This CDR3 contains 14 residues. Trimming at V came to 7 bases and at J to 6 bases, leaving 10 bases not matched to a gene. The full variable domain, completed using reference TRBV28 and TRBJ1-1, is DVKVTQSSRYLVKRTGEKVFLECVQDMDHENMFWYRQDPGLGLRLIYFSYDVKMKEKGDIPEGYSVSREKKERFSLILESASTNQTSMYLCASTKRQGASEAFFGQGTRLTVV.

The chain links TRBV6-2 or TRBV6-3 to TRBJ1-1; TRBD1 is a possible D gene (6 bases). The germline gives CDR1 MNHEY, CDR2 SVGEGT. The CDR3 is 16 residues long. Trimming left V 2 bases short and J 0 bases short, with 13 bases between. The CDR3 is CASSYTRDNMNTEAFF. In nucleotides, the CDR3 is TGTGCCAGCAGTTACACTCGGGACAACATGAACACTGAAGCTTTCTTT.

The rearrangement uses TRBV2 and TRBJ2-2, with D tentatively TRBD1 (5 bases). The CDR3 sequence is 14 residues long. V was shortened by 5 bases and J by 5 bases, with 12 bases between the two germline ends. The germline V gene has CDR1 SNHLY and CDR2 FYNNEI. CDR3 nucleotides: TGTGCCAGCAGTTTGACAGAGACTACCGGGGAGCTGTTTTTT. Translated, it gives CASSLTETTGELFF.

The chain combines TRBV10-3 with TRBJ1-1; D gene unclear. The germline gives CDR1 ENHRY, CDR2 SYGVKD. This CDR3 contains 13 residues. V was clipped by 10 bases and J by 2 bases, with 14 bases between them. CDR3 protein: CATRPNKNTEAFF. The CDR3 DNA is TGTGCCACCCGTCCGAATAAAAACACTGAAGCTTTCTTT.

The genes are TRBV18 and TRBJ2-3; the D is unclear. V was cut by 2 bases and J by 1 base, with 10 bases left in between. Germline V gives CDR1 KGHSH, CDR2 LQKENI. The CDR3 runs to 15 residues. The chain's CDR3 is CASSPDSRGTDTQYF. CDR3 coding DNA: TGTGCCAGCTCACCAGATTCGCGAGGCACAGATACGCAGTATTTT.

The V gene is TRBV25-1, the J gene TRBJ1-3; D is undetermined. V was trimmed by 4 bases and J by 3 bases, leaving 1 base between them. The CDR3 is 11 amino acids. Germline CDR1 and CDR2: MGHDK and SYGVNS. The CDR3 nucleotides read TGTGCCAGCAGTGGTGGAAACACCATATATTTT. Translating gives CASSGGNTIYF.

The chain couples TRBV6-6 to TRBJ1-3, with 9 bases matching TRBD1. Germline V lookup: CDR1 MNHNY, CDR2 SVGAGI (reference sequence). This CDR3 contains 15 residues. V shed 6 bases and J 6 bases; nucleotides not matched to a gene: 9. The CDR3 loop reads CASSPAGTGQNTIYF. The CDR3 DNA sequence: TGTGCCAGCAGCCCTGCCGGGACAGGGCAAAACACCATATATTTT.

This clone was picked up one time. This chain joins TRBV2 and TRBJ1-2; possibly TRBD1 for D (5 bases). Germline V gives CDR1 SNHLY, CDR2 FYNNEI. The CDR3 contains 14 residues. V was pared by 8 bases and J by 2 bases, with 15 bases between. CDR3: CASGDSVFNYGYTF. In DNA, the CDR3 is TGTGCCAGCGGGGACTCTGTTTTCAACTATGGCTACACCTTC.

The chain recombines TRBV7-9 with TRBJ2-7, with 10 bases matching TRBD2. This CDR3 comprises 17 residues. The ends lost 1 base at V and 0 bases at J; junction bases unmatched: 6. CDR1 and CDR2 (germline): SEHNR, FQNEAQ (reference sequence). CDR3 DNA sequence: TGTGCCAGCAGCTTAGGAGGTCTAGCGGGAGACTCCTACGAGCAGTACTTC. This gives the protein CASSLGGLAGDSYEQYF.

This sequence joins TRBV19 and TRBJ1-1; TRBD1 aligns across 8 bases. Unmatched junction bases numbered 14, after V lost 5 bases and J lost 0 bases. This CDR3 is built from 18 residues. Germline CDR1 reads LNHDA; CDR2 reads SQIVND (reference sequence). Here the CDR3 DNA reads TGTGCCAGTAGTTTTCTTCGGCAGGGGGCGGGACTGAACACTGAAGCTTTCTTT. This encodes CASSFLRQGAGLNTEAFF.

The V gene is TRBV27, the J gene TRBJ2-1; 12 positions match TRBD2. The CDR3 is made up of 17 amino acids. Trimming cost V 7 bases and J 0 bases; bases outside gene matches: 7. Germline assignment: CDR1 MNHEY and CDR2 SMNVEV (reference sequence). As DNA, the CDR3 is TGTGCCAGCATCAAGACTAGCGGGAGCGGCTCCTACAATGAGCAGTTCTTC. Its protein product is CASIKTSGSGSYNEQFF.

The DNA for the CDR3 is TGTGCCAGCAGTTTTGTACGGGAGCTCTCCTACGAGCAGTACTTC. This sequence encodes CASSFVRELSYEQYF. The chain joins TRBV27 to TRBJ2-7; possible D gene TRBD2, 6 bases. V was trimmed by 3 bases and J by 0 bases, leaving 12 bases between them. Germline values: CDR1 MNHEY, CDR2 SMNVEV (reference sequence). This CDR3 is built from 15 residues.